This T cell receptor beta chain appears in the sequencing data of a study of cytomegalovirus exposure and HLA in healthy donors. Use of 60 Vbeta and 13 Jbeta primers characterized the PCR. The repertoire was sequenced with immunoSEQ multiplex PCR; TCRdb's copy has only in-frame clones and lacks some. The table lists over 80,000 clones, approximately 70% of them singletons. The CDR3 totals 14 residues. Looked up from germline, CDR1 is SEHNR and CDR2 is FQNEAQ (reference sequence). V lost 5 bases to trimming and J lost 3 bases, with 11 bases between them. V is TRBV7-9 and J is TRBJ1-5; D may be TRBD1 (6 bases). This receptor was identified in a man aged 35 to 55 in good health and CMV-seronegative. Sequenced material: PBMCs. The CDR3 here is CASSVQGVNQPQHF. The DNA of the CDR3 is TGTGCCAGCAGCGTACAGGGAGTCAATCAGCCCCAGCATTTT.